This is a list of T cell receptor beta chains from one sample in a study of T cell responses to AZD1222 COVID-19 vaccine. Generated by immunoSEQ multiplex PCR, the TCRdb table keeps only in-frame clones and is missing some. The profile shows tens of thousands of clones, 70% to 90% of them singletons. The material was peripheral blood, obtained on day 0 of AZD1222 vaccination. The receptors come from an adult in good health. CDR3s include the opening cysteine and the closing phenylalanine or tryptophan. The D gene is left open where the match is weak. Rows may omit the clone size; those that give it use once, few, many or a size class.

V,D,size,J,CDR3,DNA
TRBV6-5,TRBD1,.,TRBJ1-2,CASRHEGTGHYGYTF,TGTGCCAGCAGACATGAAGGGACAGGCCATTATGGCTACACCTTC
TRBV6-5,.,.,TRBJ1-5,CASSLTPTGNQPQHF,TGTGCCAGCAGTCTCACCCCGACAGGCAATCAGCCCCAGCATTTT
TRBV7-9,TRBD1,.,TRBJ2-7,CASSLGWQGASEQYF,TGTGCCAGCAGCTTAGGTTGGCAGGGGGCTTCCGAGCAGTACTTC
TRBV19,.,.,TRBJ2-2,CASSRTGSTGELFF,TGTGCCAGTAGCCGGACCGGGAGCACCGGGGAGCTGTTTTTT
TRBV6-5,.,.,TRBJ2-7,CASSYSSAYEQYF,TGTGCCAGCAGTTACTCGAGCGCATACGAGCAGTACTTC
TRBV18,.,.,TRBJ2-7,CASSPTGVFPYEQYF,TGTGCCAGCTCCCCGACCGGTGTTTTCCCCTACGAGCAGTACTTC
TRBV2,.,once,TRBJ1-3,CASRGRNSGNTIYF,TGTGCCAGCAGGGGACGAAACTCTGGAAACACCATATATTTT
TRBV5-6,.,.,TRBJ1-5,CASSFTGNGPQHF,TGTGCCAGCAGCTTCACAGGGAATGGTCCCCAGCATTTT
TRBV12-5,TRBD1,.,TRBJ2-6,CASGGTGNSGANVLTF,TGTGCTAGTGGAGGGACAGGTAACTCTGGGGCCAACGTCCTGACTTTC
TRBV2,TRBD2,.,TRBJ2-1,CASSEGGLGREYNEQFF,TGTGCCAGCAGTGAAGGGGGTTTGGGGAGGGAATACAATGAGCAGTTCTTC
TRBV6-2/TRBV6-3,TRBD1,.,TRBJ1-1,CASSYSKQGANTEAFF,TGTGCCAGCAGTTACTCGAAACAGGGGGCTAACACTGAAGCTTTCTTT
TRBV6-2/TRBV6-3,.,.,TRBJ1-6,CASSYSRLSGSPLHF,TGTGCCAGCAGTTACTCGCGACTGTCTGGTTCACCCCTCCACTTT
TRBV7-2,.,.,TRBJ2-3,CASSFPDTQYF,TGTGCCAGCAGCTTCCCAGATACGCAGTATTTT
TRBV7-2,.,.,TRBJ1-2,CASSLSARRNYGYTF,TGTGCCAGCAGCTTAAGCGCCAGGCGGAACTATGGCTACACCTTC
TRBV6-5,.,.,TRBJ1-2,CALQDYGYTF,TGTGCCCTGCAGGACTATGGCTACACCTTC
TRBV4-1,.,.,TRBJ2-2,CASSLRGGTNTGELFF,TGCGCCAGCAGCTTAAGGGGGGGAACGAACACCGGGGAGCTGTTTTTT
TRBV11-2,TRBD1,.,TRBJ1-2,CASSPRQGAIYGYTF,TGTGCCAGCAGCCCCCGACAGGGGGCGATCTATGGCTACACCTTC
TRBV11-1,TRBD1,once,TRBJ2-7,CASSSGQTSYEQYF,TGTGCCAGCAGCTCGGGACAGACCTCCTACGAGCAGTACTTC
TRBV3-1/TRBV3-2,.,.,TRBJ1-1,CASSQFVRTTEAFF,TGTGCCAGCAGCCAATTTGTCAGGACCACTGAAGCTTTCTTT
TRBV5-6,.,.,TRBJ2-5,CASSLAGGQETQYF,TGTGCCAGCAGCTTGGCCGGGGGCCAAGAGACCCAGTACTTC
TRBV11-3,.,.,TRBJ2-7,CASSSSGLLNYEQYF,TGTGCCAGCAGCTCATCAGGACTACTGAACTACGAGCAGTACTTC
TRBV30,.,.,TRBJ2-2,CAWSVSGNTGELFF,TGTGCCTGGAGTGTCTCAGGGAACACCGGGGAGCTGTTTTTT
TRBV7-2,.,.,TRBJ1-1,CASSLGLGHTEAFF,TGTGCCAGCAGCTTAGGGCTAGGGCACACTGAAGCTTTCTTT
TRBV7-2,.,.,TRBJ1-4,CASSSPSGNNEKLFF,TGTGCCAGCAGCTCCCCTAGCGGGAACAATGAAAAACTGTTTTTT
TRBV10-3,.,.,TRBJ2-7,CAIKGGAYEQYF,TGTGCCATCAAGGGCGGAGCCTACGAGCAGTACTTC
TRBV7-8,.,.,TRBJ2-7,CASSLITSGPPGLSYEQYF,TGTGCCAGCAGCTTAATAACTTCAGGTCCCCCTGGGCTCTCCTACGAGCAGTACTTC
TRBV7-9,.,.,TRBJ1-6,CASSPRSPLDRKRSPLHF,TGTGCCAGCAGCCCAAGAAGCCCCTTGGACAGAAAAAGGTCACCCCTCCACTTT
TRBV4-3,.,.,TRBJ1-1,CASSRGFKGERAFF,TGCGCCAGCAGCCGGGGGTTTAAGGGCGAGAGAGCTTTCTTT
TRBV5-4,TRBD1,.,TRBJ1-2,CASSLGTGGANGYTF,TGTGCCAGCAGCTTGGGGACAGGGGGCGCGAATGGCTACACCTTC
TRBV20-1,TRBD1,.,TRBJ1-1,CSASQTGEAFF,TGCAGTGCTAGCCAGACAGGGGAAGCTTTCTTT
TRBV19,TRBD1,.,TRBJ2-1,CASSPDRGSYNEQFF,TGTGCCAGTAGCCCGGACAGGGGCTCCTACAATGAGCAGTTCTTC
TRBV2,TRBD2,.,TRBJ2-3,CASTGGLGLRDTQYF,TGTGCCAGCACCGGGGGACTAGGCCTTAGGGATACGCAGTATTTT
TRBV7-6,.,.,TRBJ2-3,CASNPYFGGPDTQYF,TGTGCCAGCAACCCCTATTTCGGGGGCCCAGATACGCAGTATTTT
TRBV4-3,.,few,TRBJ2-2,CASSLYGELFF,TGCGCCAGCAGCCTGTACGGGGAGCTGTTTTTT
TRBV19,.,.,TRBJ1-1,CATEEGGSTEAFF,TGTGCCACCGAAGAAGGGGGGTCCACTGAAGCTTTCTTT
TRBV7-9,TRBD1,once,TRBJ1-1,CASSLSGGSEAFF,TGTGCCAGCAGCTTATCAGGGGGCTCTGAAGCTTTCTTT
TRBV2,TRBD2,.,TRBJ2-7,CASSEVGLEYEQYF,TGTGCCAGCAGTGAAGTTGGACTAGAATACGAGCAGTACTTC
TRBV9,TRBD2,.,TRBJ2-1,CASSFAGVPGNEQFF,TGTGCCAGCAGCTTTGCGGGAGTCCCAGGCAATGAGCAGTTCTTC
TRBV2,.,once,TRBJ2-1,CASSETTTGDEQFF,TGTGCCAGCAGTGAAACGACTACCGGGGATGAGCAGTTCTTC
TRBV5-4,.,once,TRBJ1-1,CASSFVGGGAEAFF,TGTGCCAGCAGCTTCGTGGGGGGTGGGGCTGAAGCTTTCTTT
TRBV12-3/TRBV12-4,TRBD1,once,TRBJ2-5,CASSTGVETQYF,TGTGCCAGCAGCACAGGGGTAGAGACCCAGTACTTC
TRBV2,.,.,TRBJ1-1,CASGNRVSTEAFF,TGTGCCAGCGGAAACAGGGTTAGCACTGAAGCTTTCTTT
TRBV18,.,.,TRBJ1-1,CASSPPARGNTEAFF,TGTGCCAGCTCACCACCGGCCAGGGGGAACACTGAAGCTTTCTTT